The rows below give T cell receptor beta chains drawn from one sample of a study of radiation and T cells in renal cell carcinoma. The repertoire was sequenced with immunoSEQ multiplex PCR; TCRdb's copy has only in-frame clones and lacks some. The table records about 150,000 clones, roughly 84% of them present only once. Sequencing was performed on blood, taken from a patient whose treatment included radiotherapy and nephrectomy. Source of these receptors: a woman aged 45-65 years with renal cell carcinoma. The CDR3 runs from the conserved cysteine through the conserved F or W. D genes are given only for firm matches. Clone size is given for some rows only: seen once, a few or many times, or a class if the clone is expanded.

>.|.|TRBV14|TRBJ2-7
CASSQAFEELPPYEQYF
TGTGCCAGCAGCCAAGCCTTTGAAGAACTTCCACCCTACGAGCAGTACTTC
>.|.|TRBV19|TRBJ2-5
CASSMKETQYF
TGTGCCAGTAGTATGAAGGAGACCCAGTACTTC
>.|.|TRBV5-4|TRBJ1-6
CASSFGYPSYNSPLHF
TGTGCCAGCAGCTTCGGCTACCCCTCCTATAATTCACCCCTCCACTTT
>.|.|TRBV4-1|TRBJ2-7
CASSQDTGPTIYEQYF
TGCGCCAGCAGCCAAGATACGGGCCCCACTATCTACGAGCAGTACTTC
>.|.|TRBV29-1|TRBJ2-1
CSVDLRLSYNEQFF
TGCAGCGTTGACTTAAGGCTCTCCTACAATGAGCAGTTCTTC
>.|.|TRBV6-5|TRBJ2-5
CASSYGIPIQETQYF
TGTGCCAGCAGTTACGGTATCCCTATCCAAGAGACCCAGTACTTC
>.|.|TRBV4-1|TRBJ1-2
CASSQEGARRDYGYTF
TGCGCCAGCAGCCAAGAAGGGGCCCGGAGGGACTATGGCTACACCTTC
>.|TRBD1|TRBV29-1|TRBJ2-7
CSVSTGGAYEQYF
TGCAGCGTTTCAACAGGGGGCGCATACGAGCAGTACTTC
>.|.|TRBV5-6|TRBJ2-5
CASSLVYGGAETQYF
TGTGCCAGCAGCTTGGTGTATGGGGGGGCAGAGACCCAGTACTTC
>.|TRBD1|TRBV19|TRBJ2-3
CASSRDRGDTQYF
TGTGCCAGTAGTAGGGACAGGGGAGATACGCAGTATTTT
>.|.|TRBV27|TRBJ2-2
CASTDSELGYTGELFF
TGTGCCAGCACGGACAGCGAACTCGGGTACACCGGGGAGCTGTTTTTT
>.|.|TRBV2|TRBJ1-3
CASSPAPESIYF
TGTGCCAGCAGTCCGGCGCCCGAGTCCATATATTTT
>.|.|TRBV5-1|TRBJ2-2
CASSLEAVLNTGELFF
TGCGCCAGCAGCTTAGAAGCGGTACTGAACACCGGGGAGCTGTTTTTT
>.|.|TRBV10-3|TRBJ1-4
CATAAGGRTNEKLFF
TGTGCCACCGCAGCGGGGGGCCGAACTAATGAAAAACTGTTTTTT
>.|.|TRBV19|TRBJ1-1
CASSPHTVNTEAFF
TGTGCCAGTAGTCCTCACACCGTGAACACTGAAGCTTTCTTT
>.|TRBD1|TRBV7-8|TRBJ1-1
CASRPRQGNTEAFF
TGTGCCAGCAGACCTAGACAGGGGAACACTGAAGCTTTCTTT
>.|.|TRBV30|TRBJ1-1
CALELNTEAFF
TGTGCCTTAGAACTGAACACTGAAGCTTTCTTT
>.|.|TRBV6-5|TRBJ1-2
CASGGAGKHGYTF
TGTGCCAGCGGTGGGGCGGGGAAACATGGCTACACCTTC
>.|.|TRBV11-2|TRBJ1-2
CASSLVGVRNYGYTF
TGTGCCAGCAGCTTAGTTGGGGTTAGGAACTATGGCTACACCTTC
>once|.|TRBV9|TRBJ1-3
CASSHRADSGNTIYF
TGTGCCAGCAGCCATAGGGCCGACTCTGGAAACACCATATATTTT
>.|.|TRBV29-1|TRBJ2-3
CSVGQVTDTQYF
TGCAGCGTTGGACAGGTCACAGATACGCAGTATTTT
>.|TRBD1|TRBV6-1|TRBJ1-5
CASRETGRVNQPQHF
TGTGCCAGCAGGGAGACAGGGAGGGTGAATCAGCCCCAGCATTTT
>.|TRBD2|TRBV2|TRBJ2-2
CASSVKRGGPVNGELFF
TGTGCCAGCAGTGTCAAGCGGGGGGGCCCGGTGAACGGGGAGCTGTTTTTT
>.|.|TRBV7-9|TRBJ1-1
CASSLVREQAFF
TGTGCCAGCAGCTTAGTGCGGGAGCAAGCTTTCTTT
>few|.|TRBV10-1|TRBJ1-1
CASSGPGPAFF
TGCGCCAGCAGTGGCCCGGGCCCGGCTTTCTTT
>few|.|TRBV7-9|TRBJ2-2
CASSITGSTGELFF
TGTGCCAGCAGCATTACAGGAAGTACCGGGGAGCTGTTTTTT
>.|.|TRBV4-3|TRBJ1-4
CASSPSVGLNEKLFF
TGCGCCAGCAGCCCTTCGGTCGGGTTGAATGAAAAACTGTTTTTT
>.|TRBD1|TRBV5-6|TRBJ1-1
CASSLVGTGNTEAFF
TGTGCCAGCAGCTTGGTTGGGACAGGGAACACTGAAGCTTTCTTT
>.|.|TRBV5-1|TRBJ2-2
CASSPGGGAFDTGELFF
TGCGCCAGCAGCCCTGGGGGCGGGGCATTCGACACCGGGGAGCTGTTTTTT
>.|TRBD1|TRBV19|TRBJ1-4
CASRPTTGMQEKLFF
TGTGCCAGTAGGCCGACGACAGGGATGCAGGAAAAACTGTTTTTT
>.|TRBD2|TRBV15|TRBJ2-3
CATSRDMLAGAGTDTQYF
TGTGCCACCAGCAGAGATATGCTAGCGGGGGCTGGCACAGATACGCAGTATTTT
>.|.|TRBV19|TRBJ1-2
CASSIQADGLYGYTF
TGTGCCAGTAGTATTCAGGCGGACGGTCTCTATGGCTACACCTTC
>once|.|TRBV5-4|TRBJ2-7
CASSFQGYEQYF
TGTGCCAGCAGCTTTCAGGGATACGAGCAGTACTTC
>.|TRBD2|TRBV9|TRBJ2-1
CASSSPDQPGGYNEQFF
TGTGCCAGCAGCTCCCCGGACCAACCGGGAGGTTACAATGAGCAGTTCTTC
>.|.|TRBV2|TRBJ2-7
CATVSGPFKYEQYF
TGTGCCACCGTCTCGGGTCCCTTCAAATACGAGCAGTACTTC
>.|.|TRBV2|TRBJ2-1
CASSKEGGRRGEQFF
TGTGCCAGCAGTAAAGAGGGGGGGCGGAGGGGAGAGCAGTTCTTC
>.|TRBD2|TRBV5-1|TRBJ2-5
CASSSVAGAQETQYF
TGCGCCAGCAGCTCAGTAGCGGGGGCCCAAGAGACCCAGTACTTC
>.|.|TRBV18|TRBJ1-6
CASSPNRDSPLHF
TGTGCCAGCTCACCGAACAGGGACTCACCCCTCCACTTT
>once|.|TRBV7-3|TRBJ1-1
CASSQGHLEEAFF
TGTGCCAGCAGCCAGGGACACCTGGAAGAAGCTTTCTTT
>.|.|TRBV9|TRBJ2-7
CASSPTEGLFSSYEQYF
TGTGCCAGCAGCCCAACCGAAGGGCTTTTTAGCTCCTACGAGCAGTACTTC
>.|TRBD1|TRBV29-1|TRBJ1-2
CSVKELQGGAGYTF
TGCAGCGTCAAGGAATTACAGGGGGGGGCGGGCTACACCTTC
>.|.|TRBV5-1|TRBJ2-2
CASSFRGENTGELFF
TGCGCCAGCAGCTTTAGAGGGGAAAACACCGGGGAGCTGTTTTTT
>.|TRBD2|TRBV6-5|TRBJ2-7
CASSYSRPSGGGEQYF
TGTGCCAGCAGTTACTCGAGGCCTAGCGGGGGGGGTGAGCAGTACTTC
>.|TRBD2|TRBV7-6|TRBJ2-5
CASSSRLAGNQETQYF
TGTGCCAGCAGTTCACGACTAGCGGGGAACCAAGAGACCCAGTACTTC
>.|.|TRBV29-1|TRBJ1-1
CSVDRQTHTEAFF
TGCAGCGTCGACCGTCAGACACACACTGAAGCTTTCTTT
>once|.|TRBV29-1|TRBJ1-2
CSVEGIGGASGGYTF
TGCAGCGTTGAAGGCATCGGTGGCGCTTCTGGGGGCTACACCTTC
>once|TRBD1|TRBV4-3|TRBJ1-2
CASSTSQQGAQNYGYTF
TGCGCCAGCAGCACATCCCAACAGGGGGCGCAGAACTATGGCTACACCTTC
>.|.|TRBV6-5|TRBJ2-1
CASSYTTGTPNEQFF
TGTGCCAGCAGTTACACCACCGGGACGCCCAATGAGCAGTTCTTC
>many|.|TRBV19|TRBJ2-1
CASSIGNEQFF
TGTGCCAGTAGTATAGGCAATGAGCAGTTCTTC